One and the same sample provided the 27 T cell receptor beta chains below, sequenced in a study of CD8 T cells in Susac syndrome. An input of 0.5 to 1 ug of RNA was subjected to reverse transcription using random hexamers. TCRdb fed the immunoSEQ multiplex PCR reads into MiXCR, producing one record per CDR3 protein. The data contain approximately 260,000 distinct CDR3 sequences, roughly 95% of them singletons. Sequences were obtained from CD4+ T cells from PBMCs. These receptors originate from a human donor with Susac syndrome.

This chain uses TRBV7-8 with TRBJ1-2; the D gene is possibly TRBD1 (6 bases). Trimming took 5 bases from V and 3 from J, leaving 16 bases between them. The CDR3 has 15 amino acids. Germline lookup yields CDR1 SGHVS and CDR2 FQNEAQ. The CDR3 reads CASSVGDRPHYGYTF. CDR3 bases: TGTGCCAGCAGCGTAGGAGACAGGCCTCACTATGGCTACACCTTC.

V is TRBV27 and J is TRBJ2-1; 7 positions agree with TRBD2. The CDR3 extends over 14 amino acids. CDR1 MNHEY and CDR2 SMNVEV come from the germline V gene (reference sequence). The V gene end was trimmed by 7 bases and the J gene end by 10 bases; junction bases not matched to a gene: 13. Here the CDR3 reads CASTRRASGEEQFF. For the CDR3, the DNA is TGTGCCAGCACCCGTCGGGCTAGCGGAGAAGAGCAGTTCTTC.

The chain joins TRBV15 to TRBJ2-6; D unclear. This CDR3 comprises 17 residues. V was trimmed by 3 bases and J by 0 bases, leaving 12 bases between them. The germline gives CDR1 LNHNV, CDR2 YYDKDF (reference sequence). CDR3: CATSSPSALSGANVLTF. The CDR3 DNA sequence: TGTGCCACCAGCAGCCCCTCGGCTCTCTCTGGGGCCAACGTCCTGACTTTC.

The CDR3 reads CATSRDRASYGYTF. In DNA, the CDR3 is TGTGCCACCAGCAGGGACAGGGCTAGCTATGGCTACACCTTC. The chain links TRBV15 to TRBJ1-2; 8 bases align to TRBD1. Trimming took 3 bases from V and 4 from J; bases not matched to a gene: 4. This CDR3 has 14 residues. Germline CDR1 reads LNHNV; CDR2 reads YYDKDF (reference sequence).

This chain connects TRBV12-3 or TRBV12-4 to TRBJ1-1; no reliable D call. Trimming cost V 6 bases and J 1 base, with 15 bases left between them. This CDR3 contains 15 residues. This CDR3 reads CASSPGVVGNTEAFF. CDR3 bases: TGTGCCAGCAGCCCCGGTGTTGTAGGGAACACTGAAGCTTTCTTT.

The chain carries TRBV18 and TRBJ2-5, with TRBD2 identical over 7 bases. The germline V gene has CDR1 KGHSH and CDR2 LQKENI. This CDR3 is 16 amino acids long. The junction had 13 bases not matched to a gene; V was cut back by 4 bases and J by 5 bases. The CDR3 loop reads CASSQVIAGGMETQYF. The CDR3, as DNA: TGTGCCAGCTCACAAGTGATAGCGGGCGGAATGGAGACCCAGTACTTC.

This chain connects TRBV24-1 to TRBJ1-5; TRBD1 might be the D (5 bases). Germline CDR1 KGHDR, CDR2 SFDVKD. Trimming removed 4 bases from V and 4 bases from J, with 10 bases in between. CDR3 length: 14 residues. This chain's CDR3 is CATSDPGRNQPQHF. DNA for the CDR3: TGTGCCACCAGTGACCCAGGGAGAAATCAGCCCCAGCATTTT.

This clonotype was observed once. The chain is built from TRBV5-1 and TRBJ2-2; D is possibly TRBD1 (7 bases). V lost 6 bases, J lost 6 bases, and 15 bases lay in between. The germline gives CDR1 SGHRS, CDR2 YFSETQ. This CDR3 comprises 14 residues. In DNA form, the CDR3 reads TGCGCCAGCAAACGCGGAGGGGGCTCCGGGGAGCTGTTTTTT. Its translation is CASKRGGGSGELFF.

The chain has TRBV30 and TRBJ2-7; the match to TRBD1 covers 7 bases. Trimming cost V 4 bases and J 3 bases; bases outside gene matches: 3. Germline V CDR1 and CDR2: GTSNPN, SVGIG (reference sequence). The CDR3 runs 12 residues. This chain's CDR3 is CAWKRDSYEQYF. CDR3 nucleotides: TGTGCCTGGAAAAGGGACAGCTACGAGCAGTACTTC.

CDR3 DNA sequence: TGTGCCAGCAGCAAATGGAGTTACCTCACAGATACGCAGTATTTT. This encodes CASSKWSYLTDTQYF. The chain uses TRBV9 and TRBJ2-3, with D hard to call. The CDR3 has 15 residues. From germline, CDR1 is SGDLS and CDR2 YYNGEE. V was pared by 4 bases and J by 2 bases, with 14 bases between.

The chain has TRBV7-2 and TRBJ1-1; 7 positions agree with TRBD1. The CDR3 runs 15 residues. With 0 bases clipped from V and 1 base from J, the junction kept 2 bases outside the gene matches. Germline V CDR1 and CDR2: SGHTA, FQGNSA. CDR3 loop: CASSLAGTANTEAFF. In DNA form, the CDR3 reads TGTGCCAGCAGCTTAGCCGGGACAGCGAACACTGAAGCTTTCTTT. The whole variable domain, remainder taken from reference TRBV7-2 and TRBJ1-1, is GAGVSQSPSNKVTEKGKDVELRCDPISGHTALYWYRQSLGQGLEFLIYFQGNSAPDKSGLPSDRFSAERTGGSVSTLTIQRTQQEDSAVYLCASSLAGTANTEAFFGQGTRLTVV.

In its sample, this clonotype was seen once. The chain uses TRBV30 and TRBJ2-7, with unresolved D. From germline, CDR1 is GTSNPN and CDR2 SVGIG (reference sequence). V lost 3 bases, J lost 3 bases, and 12 bases lay in between. The CDR3 has 13 amino acids. For the CDR3, the DNA is TGTGCCTGGAGAGCCGGGTGGGGCTACGAGCAGTACTTC. Translation: CAWRAGWGYEQYF.

The chain combines TRBV5-1 with TRBJ1-5, with a weak D call TRBD1 (6 bases). This CDR3 region has 14 residues. Trimming shortened V by 0 bases and J by 7 bases, and 11 bases separated the two germline ends. From germline, CDR1 is SGHRS and CDR2 YFSETQ. The CDR3 DNA sequence: TGCGCCAGCAGCTTGGGGCAGGGGCAACAGCCCCAGCATTTT. Translation: CASSLGQGQQPQHF.

The V call is TRBV12-3 or TRBV12-4, the J call TRBJ2-7; D is possibly TRBD1 or TRBD2 (5 bases each). V was clipped by 2 bases and J by 2 bases, with 13 bases between them. The CDR3 runs to 15 residues. Here the CDR3 reads CASSLKGTGAYEQYF. CDR3 DNA: TGTGCCAGCAGTTTAAAGGGGACCGGTGCCTACGAGCAGTACTTC.

This sequence joins TRBV15 and TRBJ2-3; tentatively, D is TRBD2 (6 bases). Germline values: CDR1 LNHNV, CDR2 YYDKDF (reference sequence). This CDR3 comprises 13 residues. Between the trimmed V and J ends, which lost 3 bases and 10 bases, there was a span of 14 bases. This CDR3 reads CATSSDAGTAQYF. CDR3 bases: TGTGCCACCAGCAGTGATGCAGGGACTGCGCAGTATTTT.

The J gene is TRBJ2-2, the V gene TRBV28, with 10 bases fitting TRBD1. Germline values: CDR1 MDHEN, CDR2 SYDVKM. V dropped 6 bases and J dropped 6; count of bases not matched to a gene: 4. The CDR3 is 14 residues long. DNA of the CDR3: TGTGCCAGCAGATCAGGGACAGGGGCCGGGGAGCTGTTTTTT. It encodes CASRSGTGAGELFF.

The CDR3 protein is CASSPREDPLYNEQFF. The CDR3 DNA reads TGTGCCAGCAGCCCCCGAGAGGACCCACTTTACAATGAGCAGTTCTTC. This rearrangement joins TRBV7-9 to TRBJ2-1; D gene uncertain. The CDR3 spans 16 residues. Germline V gives CDR1 SEHNR, CDR2 FQNEAQ (reference sequence). With 5 bases removed from V and 4 bases from J, the gap between germline ends came to 18 bases. The full variable domain, completed using reference TRBV7-9 and TRBJ2-1, is DTGVSQNPRHKITKRGQNVTFRCDPISEHNRLYWYRQTLGQGPEFLTYFQNEAQLEKSRLLSDRFSAERPKGSFSTLEIQRTEQGDSAMYLCASSPREDPLYNEQFFGPGTRLTVL.

CDR3 coding DNA: TGTGCCACCAGCAGAGATGGCGGCAACTATGGCTACACCTTC. Its translation: CATSRDGGNYGYTF. The genes are TRBV15 and TRBJ1-2, with D unresolved. The CDR3 sequence is 14 residues long. The V gene lost 0 bases and the J gene lost 2 bases, with 7 bases spanning the gap. Per germline, CDR1 LNHNV and CDR2 YYDKDF (reference sequence).

V gene TRBV20-1 combines with J gene TRBJ2-7, with D tentatively TRBD1 (6 bases). This CDR3 region has 14 residues. V lost 1 base, J lost 2 bases, and 12 bases lay in between. From germline, CDR1 is DFQATT and CDR2 SNEGSKA (reference sequence). CDR3 protein: CSARVAGEAYEQYF. CDR3 bases: TGCAGTGCTAGAGTGGCAGGGGAAGCCTACGAGCAGTACTTC.

The J gene is TRBJ2-7, the V gene TRBV11-2; TRBD2 matches at 10 bases. The CDR3 is 14 residues long. CDR1 and CDR2 from the germline V gene are SGHAT and FQNNGV. Trimming removed 7 bases from V and 2 bases from J; junction bases left unmatched: 5. The CDR3 here is CASTRTSGAYEQYF. In DNA, the CDR3 is TGTGCCAGCACCCGGACTAGCGGCGCCTACGAGCAGTACTTC.

The chain joins TRBV20-1 to TRBJ2-1; 8 positions match TRBD2. Unmatched junction bases numbered 5, after V lost 0 bases and J lost 1 base. The CDR3 is made up of 16 amino acids. Germline assignment: CDR1 DFQATT and CDR2 SNEGSKA (reference sequence). In DNA form, the CDR3 reads TGCAGTGCTAGAGAGGCGGGAGGCGCGTCCTACAATGAGCAGTTCTTC. Translated, it gives CSAREAGGASYNEQFF.

A remark on this clonotype: This CDR3 is missing its conserved last phenylalanine or tryptophan, likely due to a read error. Because the CDR3's place on the DNA is in doubt, the DNA is left out and the CDR3 is given as listed by TCRdb. This chain uses TRBV2 with TRBJ2-1. The CDR3 totals 10 residues, both ends included. Germline V gives CDR1 SNHLY, CDR2 FYNNEI. CDR3 region: CASSIETVGL.

The chain employs TRBV12-3 or TRBV12-4 and TRBJ2-7; no definite D call. The CDR3 totals 14 residues. Trimming stripped 6 bases from V and 4 bases from J, with 16 bases between. For the CDR3, the DNA is TGTGCCAGCAGCCACAGTATACGTGGTTACGAGCAGTACTTC. Its protein product is CASSHSIRGYEQYF.

The V and J genes are TRBV4-1 and TRBJ2-5; no definite D call. V gave up 4 bases and J gave up 0 bases, with 9 bases separating them. CDR3 length: 14 residues. Germline-derived CDR1 and CDR2 are MGHRA and YSYEKL. The CDR3 reads CASSRGVNQETQYF. CDR3 bases: TGCGCCAGCAGCCGTGGCGTAAACCAAGAGACCCAGTACTTC.

V is TRBV7-2 and J is TRBJ1-4, with unresolved D. The germline gives CDR1 SGHTA, CDR2 FQGNSA. The CDR3 has 15 amino acids. With 5 bases removed from V and 4 bases from J, the gap between germline ends came to 14 bases. The chain's CDR3 is CASSKIPEHNEKLFF. The CDR3 DNA sequence: TGTGCCAGCAGCAAAATTCCCGAACATAATGAAAAACTGTTTTTT.

The genes are TRBV27 and TRBJ2-4; D call uncertain. The V gene lost 5 bases and the J gene lost 7 bases, with 15 bases spanning the gap. Per the germline V gene, CDR1 is MNHEY and CDR2 is SMNVEV (reference sequence). This CDR3 is built from 14 residues. In DNA, the CDR3 is TGTGCCAGCAGTGACCCCAAGGTTCGGAACATTCAGTACTTC. Protein product: CASSDPKVRNIQYF.

The V gene is TRBV7-2, the J gene TRBJ2-2; D assignment may be TRBD1 or TRBD2 (5 bases each). V lost 0 bases to trimming and J lost 4 bases, with 15 bases between them. The CDR3 extends over 17 amino acids. Germline assignment: CDR1 SGHTA and CDR2 FQGNSA. CDR3 loop: CASSLAPSGSGTGELFF. For the CDR3, the DNA is TGTGCCAGCAGCTTAGCCCCGTCAGGGAGTGGCACCGGGGAGCTGTTTTTT.